This TCR beta chain was captured in a study of CD8 T cells in ankylosing spondylitis. Quantitative 5'-RACE with molecular barcodes generated TCR beta libraries. One entry per CDR3 protein results from TCRdb running MiXCR on the 5' RACE reads. Of roughly 240,000 distinct CDR3 sequences listed, 32% are singletons. A note on this clonotype: Its antigen remains unknown.

Overall study results and limits: Relatively scarce in peripheral blood, disease-linked clones were CD8+. Characteristic of ankylosing spondylitis blood, it appeared, was a TCR beta motif comprising several highly homologous variants. Reportedly, disease-linked clones are significantly enriched in ankylosing spondylitis patients' matched synovial fluid.

The source material was blood, either unsorted or a sorted T cell fraction (not recorded which). The receptor was derived from a male donor with ankylosing spondylitis or in good health (not recorded which).

The DNA of the CDR3 is TGTGCCAGCAGTGACCAGGGGGGCGTTGGGGAAGAGACCCAGTACTTC. Protein product: CASSDQGGVGEETQYF. V and J are TRBV6-1 and TRBJ2-5, with D possibly TRBD1 on 7 matching bases. Germline loops: CDR1 MNHNS, CDR2 SASEGT. The CDR3 loop spans 16 amino acids. With 3 bases removed from V and 3 bases from J, the gap between germline ends came to 17 bases.